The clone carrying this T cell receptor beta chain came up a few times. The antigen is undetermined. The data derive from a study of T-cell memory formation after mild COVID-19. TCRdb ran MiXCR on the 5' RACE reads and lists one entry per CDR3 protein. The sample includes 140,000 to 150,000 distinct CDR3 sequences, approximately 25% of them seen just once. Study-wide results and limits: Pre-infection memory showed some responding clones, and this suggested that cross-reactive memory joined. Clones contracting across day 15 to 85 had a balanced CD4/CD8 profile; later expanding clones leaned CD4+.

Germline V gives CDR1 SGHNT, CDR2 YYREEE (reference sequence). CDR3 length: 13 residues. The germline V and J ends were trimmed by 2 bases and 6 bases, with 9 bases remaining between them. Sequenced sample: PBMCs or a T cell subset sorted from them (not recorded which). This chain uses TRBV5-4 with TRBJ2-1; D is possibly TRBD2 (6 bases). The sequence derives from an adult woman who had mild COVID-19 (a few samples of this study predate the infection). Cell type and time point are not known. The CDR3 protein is CASSFGTGNEQFF. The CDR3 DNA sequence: TGTGCCAGCAGCTTCGGGACTGGCAATGAGCAGTTCTTC.